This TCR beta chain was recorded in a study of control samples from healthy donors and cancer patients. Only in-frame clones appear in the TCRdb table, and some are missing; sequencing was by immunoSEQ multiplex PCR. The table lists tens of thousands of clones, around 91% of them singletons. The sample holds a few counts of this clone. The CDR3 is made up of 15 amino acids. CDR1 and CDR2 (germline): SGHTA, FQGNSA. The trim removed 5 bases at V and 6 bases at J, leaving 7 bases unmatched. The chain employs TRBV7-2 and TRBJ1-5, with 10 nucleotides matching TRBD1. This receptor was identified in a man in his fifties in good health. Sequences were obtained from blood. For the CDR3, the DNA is TGTGCCAGCAGCATATACCGGGACAGGGGTCAGCCCCAGCATTTT. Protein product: CASSIYRDRGQPQHF.